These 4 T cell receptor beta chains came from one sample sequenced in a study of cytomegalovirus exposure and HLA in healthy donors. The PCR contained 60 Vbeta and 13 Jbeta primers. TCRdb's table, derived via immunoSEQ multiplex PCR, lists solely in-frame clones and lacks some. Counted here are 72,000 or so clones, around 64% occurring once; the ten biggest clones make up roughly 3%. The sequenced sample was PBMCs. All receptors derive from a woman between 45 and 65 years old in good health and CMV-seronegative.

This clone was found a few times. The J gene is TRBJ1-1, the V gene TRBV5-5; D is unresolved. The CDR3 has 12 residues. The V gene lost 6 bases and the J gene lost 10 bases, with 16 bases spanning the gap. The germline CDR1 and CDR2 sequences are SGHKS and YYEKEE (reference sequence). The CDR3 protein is CASTALEPGAFF. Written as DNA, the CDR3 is TGTGCCAGCACCGCTTTAGAGCCTGGAGCTTTCTTT. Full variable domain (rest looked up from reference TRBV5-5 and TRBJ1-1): DAGVTQSPTHLIKTRGQQVTLRCSPISGHKSVSWYQQVLGQGPQFIFQYYEKEERGRGNFPDRFSARQFPNYSSELNVNALLLGDSALYLCASTALEPGAFFGQGTRLTVV.

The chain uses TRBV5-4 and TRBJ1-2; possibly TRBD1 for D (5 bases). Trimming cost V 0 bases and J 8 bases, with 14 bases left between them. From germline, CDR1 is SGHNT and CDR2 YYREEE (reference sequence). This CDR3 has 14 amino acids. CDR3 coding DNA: TGTGCCAGCAGCTTGGATGTGGGGGGAGGGGGCTACACCTTC. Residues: CASSLDVGGGGYTF.

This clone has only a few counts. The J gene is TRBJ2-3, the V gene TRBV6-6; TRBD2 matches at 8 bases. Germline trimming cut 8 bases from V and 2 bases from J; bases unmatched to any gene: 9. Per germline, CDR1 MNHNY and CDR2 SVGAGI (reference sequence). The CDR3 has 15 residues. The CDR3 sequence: CASFSGDGYTDTQYF. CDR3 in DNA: TGTGCCAGCTTTAGCGGGGACGGATACACAGATACGCAGTATTTT.

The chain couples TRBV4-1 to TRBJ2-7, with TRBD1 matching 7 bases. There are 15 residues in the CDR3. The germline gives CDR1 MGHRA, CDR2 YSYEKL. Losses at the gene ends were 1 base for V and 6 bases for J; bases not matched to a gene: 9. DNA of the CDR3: TGCGCCAGCAGCCAAGCCCTCCAGGGGGTGAGCGAGCAGTACTTC. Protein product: CASSQALQGVSEQYF.